The entry below describes one TCR beta chain. In the source study's methods: Reference gene primer amplification yielded estimated nucleated cell counts. Generated by immunoSEQ multiplex PCR, the TCRdb table keeps only in-frame clones and is missing some. V, J and clone size derive from that table, while D and trimming were established from the DNA sequence. The sample shows 110,000 to 150,000 clones, 86% of them seen only once. The record originates from a study of blood T cell repertoires in COVID-19. Overall study: Whether acute or convalescent, the COVID-19 samples came from the United States, Italy and Spain. Sources were T cells, B-cell-depleted T cells, or PBMCs; the material itself was cDNA or gDNA.

The germline V gene encodes CDR1 SGDLS and CDR2 YYNGEE. V shed 4 bases and J shed 0 bases, with 13 bases lying between them. The CDR3 sequence is 15 residues long. The chain uses TRBV9 and TRBJ1-1, with D hard to call. The sample comprised peripheral blood. The origin of this receptor is a woman aged 60-75 years with acute or convalescent COVID-19. The CDR3, as DNA: TGTGCCAGCAGCAATGAACAGCTACTGAACACTGAAGCTTTCTTT. Amino acid sequence: CASSNEQLLNTEAFF. The whole variable domain, remainder taken from reference TRBV9 and TRBJ1-1, is DSGVTQTPKHLITATGQRVTLRCSPRSGDLSVYWYQQSLDQGLQFLIQYYNGEERAKGNILERFSAQQFPDLHSELNLSSLELGDSALYFCASSNEQLLNTEAFFGQGTRLTVV.